The subject of this entry is one TCR beta chain. Its antigen remains unidentified. The junction and the germline gene differ at one end; a read error may be behind it. RNA was extracted from bulk tissue without any cell sorting. The normal lung tissue was taken more than 3 cm from the tumor edge. The sample comes from a study of tumor and adjacent non-tumor tissue in lung cancer. About the study: The cohort had around eleven adenocarcinoma, a couple of squamous cell and 1 small cell patients. Millions of productive TCRbeta reads were obtained per sample on average. Study-wide findings and caveats: Tumor repertoires had a smaller top 100 clone share than normal lung. Higher tumor TCR diversity was associated with shorter survival.

TCRbeta libraries were built with three rounds of nested PCR, modified from ARM-PCR. TCRdb processed the multiplex PCR reads anew with MiXCR; each CDR3 protein has one entry. The data hold approximately 100,000 distinct CDR3 sequences, with 50% to 70% observed a single time. The source is a man in his fifties or sixties with non-small cell lung cancer. Material for sequencing was distant non-tumor lung tissue.

The CDR3 DNA reads TGTGTCAGCAGATGTGACAGGGTGAACACTGAAGCTTTCTTT. Protein: CVSRCDRVNTEAFF. This sequence joins TRBV4-2 and TRBJ1-1; the match to TRBD1 covers 7 bases. CDR3 length: 14 residues. Germline loops: CDR1 LGHNA, CDR2 YNFKEQ.